Listed below are T cell receptor beta chains from one sample, sequenced in a study of OX40 agonist ivuxolimab in advanced cancers. Profiled with immunoSEQ multiplex PCR; TCRdb holds only in-frame clones, not every one. The table has more than 45,000 clones, more than 75% seen once. The sequences come from CD4+ or CD8+ T cells sorted from blood, collected in a trial of the OX40 agonist ivuxolimab. The receptors shown here come from an adult with an advanced solid tumor such as melanoma, head and neck, liver or kidney cancer. CDR3s include the opening cysteine and the closing phenylalanine or tryptophan. Fields, in order: V gene, clone size, J gene, CDR3 length, D gene, CDR3 protein, CDR3 DNA. D genes are given only for firm matches. Clone size is given for some rows only: seen once, a few or many times, or a class if the clone is expanded.

TRBV10-1	NA	TRBJ1-2	17	TRBD1	CASSEGALDRANYGYTF	TGCGCCAGCAGTGAGGGGGCCTTGGACAGGGCTAACTATGGCTACACCTTC
TRBV7-7	NA	TRBJ2-7	15	TRBD2	CASSSGRARSYEQYF	TGTGCTAGCAGCTCCGGGAGGGCCCGGTCCTACGAGCAGTACTTC
TRBV27	NA	TRBJ2-7	14	NA	CASSLSGDTYEQYF	TGTGCCAGCAGTTTATCCGGGGACACCTACGAGCAGTACTTC
TRBV2	NA	TRBJ1-5	16	TRBD1	CASSEAYRTGLQPQHF	TGTGCCAGCAGTGAAGCGTACCGGACAGGGCTTCAGCCCCAGCATTTT
TRBV5-1	NA	TRBJ2-3	17	TRBD2	CASSPRGLAGGTDTQYF	TGCGCCAGCAGCCCCAGGGGACTAGCGGGGGGCACAGATACGCAGTATTTT
TRBV4-2	NA	TRBJ2-7	14	TRBD1	CASSLGTGSNEQYF	TGTGCCAGCAGCCTCGGGACAGGTTCCAACGAGCAGTACTTC
TRBV4-3	NA	TRBJ2-6	17	NA	CASSQFLGDSGANVLTF	TGCGCCAGCAGCCAATTCCTAGGGGACTCTGGGGCCAACGTCCTGACTTTC
TRBV7-3	NA	TRBJ2-1	13	TRBD1	CASSPTGGREQFF	TGTGCCAGCAGCCCGACAGGGGGGCGCGAGCAGTTCTTC
TRBV5-1	NA	TRBJ2-7	15	TRBD1	CASRFRGQGHYEQYF	TGCGCCAGCCGTTTCAGGGGACAGGGGCACTACGAGCAGTACTTC
TRBV2	NA	TRBJ2-1	16	TRBD1	CASSDIDRGLGNEQFF	TGTGCCAGCAGTGATATCGACAGGGGGCTGGGCAATGAGCAGTTCTTC
TRBV6-5	few	TRBJ2-7	15	TRBD1	CASSTFGTVPYEQYF	TGTGCCAGCAGTACTTTCGGGACAGTCCCCTACGAGCAGTACTTC
TRBV10-1	NA	TRBJ2-7	16	NA	CASSVTCRDASYEQYF	TGCGCCAGCAGTGTGACATGCCGGGACGCCAGTTACGAGCAGTACTTC
TRBV7-6	NA	TRBJ1-4	15	NA	CASTLAGAYNEKLFF	TGTGCCAGCACCCTAGCGGGGGCCTATAATGAAAAACTGTTTTTT
TRBV2	NA	TRBJ1-3	14	NA	CASSEGISGNTIYF	TGTGCCAGCAGTGAAGGGATTTCTGGAAACACCATATATTTT
TRBV4-3	NA	TRBJ2-7	15	NA	CASSQGRSSSYEQYF	TGCGCCAGCAGCCAAGGACGGTCAAGCTCCTACGAGCAGTACTTC
TRBV27	NA	TRBJ2-7	13	NA	CASWEGETYEQYF	TGTGCCTCCTGGGAAGGGGAGACCTACGAGCAGTACTTC
TRBV16	few	TRBJ1-2	20	NA	CASSQLVNGAHLQGNVGYTF	TGTGCCAGCAGCCAATTGGTGAATGGTGCCCACTTACAAGGGAACGTGGGCTACACCTTC
TRBV7-9	NA	TRBJ1-1	14	TRBD1	CASSPDWGQKEAFF	TGTGCCAGCAGCCCCGATTGGGGACAGAAAGAAGCTTTCTTT
TRBV19	NA	TRBJ2-3	15	NA	CASSISGLGADTQYF	TGTGCCAGTAGTATAAGCGGCTTGGGGGCAGATACGCAGTATTTT
TRBV7-9	NA	TRBJ2-7	12	NA	CASSLANYEQYF	TGTGCCAGCAGCTTAGCGAACTACGAGCAGTACTTC
TRBV4-3	NA	TRBJ1-4	16	NA	CASSQDGGQLNEKLFF	TGCGCCAGCAGCCAAGATGGTGGGCAGCTTAATGAAAAACTGTTTTTT
TRBV21-1	NA	TRBJ1-4	15	NA	CASSKAGLGIEKLFF	TGTGCCAGCAGCAAAGCGGGGCTTGGGATTGAAAAACTGTTTTTT
TRBV6-6	NA	TRBJ2-7	14	NA	CASSLPGTNNEQYF	TGTGCCAGCAGTTTACCCGGGACCAACAACGAGCAGTACTTC
TRBV5-6	NA	TRBJ2-7	14	TRBD1	CASSFGQASYEQYF	TGTGCCAGCAGCTTTGGACAGGCCTCCTACGAGCAGTACTTC
TRBV27	NA	TRBJ2-1	14	NA	CASSFRTGGNEQFF	TGTGCCAGCAGTTTTAGGACGGGTGGGAATGAGCAGTTCTTC
TRBV15	NA	TRBJ2-5	13	NA	CATSGQRQETQYF	TGTGCCACCAGCGGGCAACGGCAAGAGACCCAGTACTTC
TRBV5-4	NA	TRBJ2-1	12	NA	CASSSQDWKQFF	TGTGCCAGCAGCTCGCAGGACTGGAAGCAGTTCTTC
TRBV20-1	NA	TRBJ1-1	11	TRBD1	CSAREGAGAFF	TGCAGTGCTAGGGAGGGGGCGGGAGCTTTCTTT
TRBV9	few	TRBJ2-1	15	NA	CASSGTASSYNEQFF	TGTGCCAGTTCCGGGACGGCAAGCTCCTACAATGAGCAGTTCTTC